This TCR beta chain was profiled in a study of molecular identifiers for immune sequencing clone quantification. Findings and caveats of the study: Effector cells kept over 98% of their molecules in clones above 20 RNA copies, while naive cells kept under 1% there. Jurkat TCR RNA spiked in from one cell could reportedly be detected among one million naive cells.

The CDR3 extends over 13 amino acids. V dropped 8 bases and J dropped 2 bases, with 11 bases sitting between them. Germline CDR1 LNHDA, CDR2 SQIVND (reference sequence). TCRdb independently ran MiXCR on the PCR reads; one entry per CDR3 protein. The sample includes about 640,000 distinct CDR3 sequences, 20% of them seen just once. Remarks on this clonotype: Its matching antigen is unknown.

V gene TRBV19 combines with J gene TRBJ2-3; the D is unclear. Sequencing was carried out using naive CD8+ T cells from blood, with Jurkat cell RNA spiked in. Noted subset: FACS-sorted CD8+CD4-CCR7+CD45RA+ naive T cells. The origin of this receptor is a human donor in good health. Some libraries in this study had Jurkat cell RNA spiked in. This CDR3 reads CASQRLTTDTQYF. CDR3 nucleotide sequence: TGTGCCAGTCAACGGCTGACCACAGATACGCAGTATTTT.